The rows below give T cell receptor beta chains drawn from one sample of a study of blood T cell repertoires in COVID-19. The method was immunoSEQ multiplex PCR; TCRdb's version includes in-frame clones alone and lacks a portion of them. The sample contains more than 200,000 clones, under 90% of which appear only once. The sample consisted of PBMCs or T cells enriched from blood (not recorded which). The receptors were sampled from a man aged 35-49 years who had recovered from COVID-19. Each CDR3 is given with its conserved first and last residue. Each record gives: clone size, V gene, J gene, D gene, CDR3 DNA, CDR3 protein. D genes are given only for firm matches. Part of the rows lack a size; the others show once, few, many or a class for expanded clones.

-	TRBV5-6	TRBJ2-1	-	TGTGCCAGCAGCTTGGCTTCTGAGCAGTTCTTC	CASSLASEQFF
-	TRBV27	TRBJ2-5	-	TGTGCCAGCAGTTCTAAATCTGATTACCAAGAGACCCAGTACTTC	CASSSKSDYQETQYF
-	TRBV18	TRBJ1-1	-	TGTGCCAGCTCACCGATCTCGGGGGGTGACACTGAAGCTTTCTTT	CASSPISGGDTEAFF
-	TRBV6-2/TRBV6-3	TRBJ2-1	TRBD2	TGTGCCAGCAGTTCGGGACTAGCGGACTCCAATGAGCAGTTCTTC	CASSSGLADSNEQFF
-	TRBV11-2	TRBJ2-3	-	TGTGCCAGCAGCTTACACCCGGGACTTAGCACAGATACGCAGTATTTT	CASSLHPGLSTDTQYF
-	TRBV2	TRBJ2-5	TRBD2	TGTGCCAGCAGTGAAGCCTCCCTAGCGGGGATCCAAGAGACCCAGTACTTC	CASSEASLAGIQETQYF
-	TRBV5-1	TRBJ1-1	-	TGCGCCAGCAGCTTGGGGGCGCATACTTACACTGAAGCTTTCTTT	CASSLGAHTYTEAFF
-	TRBV30	TRBJ2-7	TRBD2	TGTGCCTGGAGTCTCCGGAGCGGGGCCCCCTACGAGCAGTACTTC	CAWSLRSGAPYEQYF
-	TRBV28	TRBJ1-3	TRBD1	TGTGCCAGCAGTTTAACAGGGGATGGAAACACCATATATTTT	CASSLTGDGNTIYF
few	TRBV30	TRBJ1-4	-	TGTGCCTGGAGTGGGATGGGACAAACTAATGAAAAACTGTTTTTT	CAWSGMGQTNEKLFF
-	TRBV13	TRBJ1-2	TRBD1	TGTGCCAGCAGCCCCCGGGACAGGGAGGGAGGCTACACCTTC	CASSPRDREGGYTF
-	TRBV11-3	TRBJ2-1	-	TGTGCCAGCAGCTTAGGCGCTAGTAGGATAGGTGAGCAGTTCTTC	CASSLGASRIGEQFF
-	TRBV3-1/TRBV3-2	TRBJ1-5	TRBD1	TGTGCCAGCAGCCAAGATGGGGACAGAAATCAGCCCCAGCATTTT	CASSQDGDRNQPQHF
-	TRBV7-9	TRBJ2-5	-	TGTGCCAGCGCGGCGTCCCTAACGATGAAGACCCAGTACTTC	CASAASLTMKTQYF
-	TRBV6-4	TRBJ1-2	-	TGTGCCAGCAGTGACGGCGGAAACTATGGCTACACCTTC	CASSDGGNYGYTF
-	TRBV6-4	TRBJ1-1	TRBD1	TGTGCCAGCAAAGACCGGGACAGGGGAGGTGAAGCTTTCTTT	CASKDRDRGGEAFF
-	TRBV18	TRBJ1-6	-	TGTGCCAGCTCACCTGGGACATCTAGAAGCTCCTATAATTCACCCCTCCACTTT	CASSPGTSRSSYNSPLHF
-	TRBV12-5	TRBJ2-2	TRBD2	TGTGCTAGTGGTTTTCTCCCGGGACTAGAAGCAGCCGGGGAGCTGTTTTTT	CASGFLPGLEAAGELFF
-	TRBV18	TRBJ2-7	TRBD2	TGTGCCAGCTCACCACCACTAGCGGGAGAGGACGAGCAGTACTTC	CASSPPLAGEDEQYF
-	TRBV3-1/TRBV3-2	TRBJ1-5	-	TGTGCCAGCAGCCAAGCTGTGGGCACAATCGGGCCCCAGCATTTT	CASSQAVGTIGPQHF
-	TRBV12-3/TRBV12-4	TRBJ2-7	-	TGTGCCAGCAGCACCAGGACAGTCTACGAGCAGTACTTC	CASSTRTVYEQYF
-	TRBV19	TRBJ1-2	-	TGTGCCAGTTCGGGATTTTATGGCTACACCTTC	CASSGFYGYTF
many	TRBV7-3	TRBJ2-1	TRBD2	TGTGCCAGCAGCGTTACTAGCGGTAACAATGAGCAGTTCTTC	CASSVTSGNNEQFF
-	TRBV5-6	TRBJ2-1	-	TGTGCCAGCACAAGAGGACTCCATGAGCAGTTCTTC	CASTRGLHEQFF
-	TRBV19	TRBJ2-7	-	TGTGCCAGCCAGCCCGGGACGACGCAGGGGTTATACGAGCAGTACTTC	CASQPGTTQGLYEQYF
-	TRBV7-2	TRBJ1-2	TRBD1	TGTGCCAGCAGCTTTCAGGGGGCGCCGGGCTACACCTTC	CASSFQGAPGYTF
-	TRBV7-2	TRBJ1-1	TRBD1	TGTGCCAGCAGCTCTACAGGGGGCGGGACTGAAGCTTTCTTT	CASSSTGGGTEAFF
few	TRBV12-3/TRBV12-4	TRBJ2-3	-	TGTGCCAGCAGCCCAAACACAGATACGCAGTATTTT	CASSPNTDTQYF
-	TRBV15	TRBJ2-1	-	TGTGCCACCGGAAGGCGGGGGCCCGGTTACAATGAGCAGTTCTTC	CATGRRGPGYNEQFF